This T cell receptor beta chain is drawn from a study of Graves' ophthalmopathy and Graves' hyperthyroidism (dated by TCRdb to 2017 to 2018). Describing the broader study: Peripheral blood was collected at initial diagnosis, before any treatment. The study used signatures of the TCR beta repertoire to tell Graves' ophthalmopathy apart from Graves' hyperthyroidism and to predict which patients would progress to ophthalmopathy. In total, some 140 blood samples were TCR-sequenced: 43 ophthalmopathy, some 75 hyperthyroidism and roughly 17 hyperthyroidism-to-ophthalmopathy patients. A discovery set of 100 patients (43 ophthalmopathy, 55 to 60 stable hyperthyroidism) was enrolled to explore V-J signatures distinguishing ophthalmopathy from hyperthyroidism. The independent validation cohort included approximately 19 hyperthyroidism patients plus 17 patients who later progressed from hyperthyroidism to ophthalmopathy. In more than five hyperthyroidism patients, T-cell repertoires of thyroid tissue and blood were compared. Following sample collection, hyperthyroidism patients were given methimazole at a starting dose of 30 mg daily, and ophthalmopathy patients were given high-dose intravenous methylprednisolone. The 85 to 100 discovery patients were randomly split 7:3 into training and test sets. Results and caveats for the whole study, not just this receptor: Among expanded thyroid clonotypes with frequency above 0.001, most also showed up in blood, which suggests that blood repertoires may reflect the thyroid immune response. In cross-validation, the 13-signature model distinguished ophthalmopathy from stable hyperthyroidism with 87.88% sensitivity and approximately 81% specificity, while in the test set the corresponding values were roughly 80% and 75%. In validation, the model predicted ophthalmopathy progression with 55% to 71% sensitivity and 72.22% specificity; 12 predicted patients were CT-confirmed with GO in a median of around 6.5 months. Sample size was not predetermined statistically, and investigators were not blinded to group allocation.

Remarks on this clonotype: Its antigen is currently not known. There are no base qualities to consult, and no much larger clone falls within one base.

For repertoire sequencing, the TCR beta CDR3 regions were amplified from RNA transcripts. The first round was an RT-PCR using HTBI primers with the Qiagen OneStep RT-PCR kit, and this first round was followed by a second-round multiplex PCR, then size selection and purification. The libraries underwent paired-end sequencing with 100 bp reads on an Illumina HiSeq2000. The published analysis was carried out like this. SOAPnuke was used to process the reads, removing any read that contained adapters or uncalled bases, had a mean Phred below 15, or lacked an exact match to the constant primer or identifier. COPE v1.2.5 was used to merge high-quality paired reads. Clonotypes were defined as unique nucleotide sequences and were aligned to IMGT TRB V, D and J references using MiTCR v1.1. The analysis was limited to V-J combinations with a frequency above 0.0001, which together covered roughly 99% of the repertoires. For each V-J combination, a TCR clonal expansion and chaos score was defined as the ratio of F50 clonal expansion to chaos observed in the TCRdist matrix. Welch's t-statistics and random forest were used to narrow the features down to more than 10 V-J combinations, which were then fed into a naive Bayes classifier. Thyroid-blood repertoire similarity was quantified with the Morisita-Horn index. TCRdb itself trimmed the public reads at Q25 with fastp, ran MiXCR and retained productive beta chains. Each CDR3 protein appears once, grouped with its most common genes and DNA. Clone size and V and J calls follow TCRdb, not the original study. This sample gives just over 600,000 distinct CDR3 sequences in total; 20% to 25% of them show up just once. The ten largest make up approximately 7.7% of the sample.

Hyperthyroidism was considered stable if no progression to ophthalmopathy occurred within 18 months of follow-up. Hyperthyroidism patients were newly diagnosed, were aged 18 to 65 years, and had a disease duration under 2 months. Anyone with other autoimmune diseases, uncontrolled infections, pregnancy or lactation was excluded from the study. Clinical symptoms, serum thyroxine, TRAb, thyroid ultrasound and orbital computed tomography formed the basis of the diagnosis. Ficoll-Paque density gradient centrifugation was used to isolate PBMCs from about 9.4 ml of fresh peripheral blood. Total RNA was extracted with Trizol reagent and quality-checked on an Agilent 2100 Bioanalyzer. This clonotype originated in a woman between 18 and 29 years old with stable Graves' hyperthyroidism. Some clones in this sample may be carry-over from other donors' samples. Donor details come from another sample of the same person, matched by shared clones. Specimen: peripheral blood.

In nucleotide form, the sequence is TGTGCCAGCAGTGACCAGACAAGTAACGAGCAGTACTTC. It translates to CASSDQTSNEQYF. The rearrangement joined TRBV6-1 to TRBJ2-7, with the identity of the D gene unclear. Including the terminal cysteine and phenylalanine, the CDR3 comprises 13 residues. The only DNA kept is the CDR3, 39 bases in frame from the first base. From the germline V gene, CDR1 is MNHNS and CDR2 is SASEGT. At the junction V is shortened by 3 bases and J by 5 bases, with 11 bases in between.